This T cell receptor (beta chain) was retrieved from a study of blood T cells in healthy people across ages. Across the whole study: Template switching caught about one barcoded beta molecule for each two T cells. The study's findings and limits: Higher naive T cell percentage went strongly together with higher TCR beta diversity. Both naive CD4+ cell counts and diversity were greater in long-lived donors than in aged donors.

The CDR3 length is 14 residues. Germline V gene sequence: CDR1 KGHDR, CDR2 SFDVKD. Trimming took 6 bases from V and 9 from J, leaving 17 bases between them. A J-beta primer mix and a sample-barcoded 5' primer were used in a second PCR of about 6 to 12 cycles. Via MiXCR, TCRdb re-called the 5' RACE reads, giving one row per CDR3 protein. The sample records about 1.5 million distinct CDR3 sequences, about 43% being singletons. Per-sample PBMC isolation yielded at least 6.5 million cells. Of note for this clonotype: Its antigen is unknown.

This TCR was sampled from a young woman in good health. Sequenced sample: blood. The chain links TRBV24-1 to TRBJ1-5, with unresolved D. The CDR3 coding sequence is TGTGCCACCAGTTTAGGACGGCCAATGCTGCCCCAGCATTTT. It codes for CATSLGRPMLPQHF.